The source of this T cell receptor (beta chain) is a study of T-cell memory formation after mild COVID-19. Study summary: There were largely donor-specific TCR clusters.

TCR alpha and TCR beta cDNA libraries with sample barcodes and UMIs came from 5'RACE using constant-segment primers. Using its own MiXCR run on the 5' RACE reads, TCRdb lists one record per CDR3 protein. Of approximately 250,000 distinct CDR3 sequences detected, under 20% appear once; the ten largest clones hold approximately 23%. With respect to this clonotype: What it binds is not known.

Study findings and constraints: Clones that contracted from day 15 to 85 were balanced CD4/CD8, while later expanders leaned CD4+.

The sequenced sample was PBMCs or a T cell subset sorted from them (not recorded which). The clonotype comes from a man aged 18-30 years who had mild COVID-19 (a few samples of this study predate the infection). Cell type and time point are not known.

The CDR3 sequence: CSAREWVDQGDEQYF. The CDR3 DNA reads TGCAGTGCTAGAGAATGGGTCGACCAAGGGGACGAGCAGTACTTC. This chain joins TRBV20-1 and TRBJ2-7; possible D gene TRBD1, 5 bases. The V end lost 0 bases, the J end lost 5 bases, and 17 bases lay between the germline ends. Looked up from germline, CDR1 is DFQATT and CDR2 is SNEGSKA (reference sequence). The length of the CDR3 is 15 residues.